One sample yielded the 8 T cell receptor beta chains listed below, sequenced in a study of blood T cell repertoires in COVID-19. This table comes from immunoSEQ multiplex PCR, and its TCRdb copy is limited to in-frame clones, with some not included. Among fewer than 500,000 clones listed, 75% to 90% were seen once. Sequencing was performed on peripheral blood. All receptors come from a woman in her twenties or thirties with acute or convalescent COVID-19.

V gene TRBV18 combines with J gene TRBJ2-7; a weak D match, TRBD1 (6 bases). The CDR3 totals 17 residues. Germline V lookup: CDR1 KGHSH, CDR2 LQKENI. Trimming took off 2 bases at V and 0 bases at J, with 17 bases between the two ends. The CDR3 DNA sequence: TGTGCCAGCTCACCATCCCAGGGGTCCCTTTCCTCCTACGAGCAGTACTTC. This encodes CASSPSQGSLSSYEQYF.

This chain connects TRBV14 to TRBJ2-7, with TRBD1 identical over 9 bases. CDR1 is SGHDN, CDR2 FVKESK, per germline. V lost 3 bases and J lost 5; bases outside the gene matches: 8. CDR3 length equals 15 residues. CDR3 DNA: TGTGCCAGCAGCCAGACCAGGACAGGGGCCCACGAGCAGTACTTC. Amino acid sequence: CASSQTRTGAHEQYF.

This clone was observed once. The chain links TRBV5-1 to TRBJ2-7; tentative D call: TRBD1 (7 bases). Germline CDR1 reads SGHRS; CDR2 reads YFSETQ. The V and J ends lost 0 bases and 5 bases respectively, with 21 bases between them. The CDR3 is 17 residues long. In DNA, the CDR3 is TGCGCCAGCAGCTTGGCCGGATGGGGGCAGGGGGAGGACGAGCAGTACTTC. Its translation: CASSLAGWGQGEDEQYF.

The chain uses TRBV6-4 and TRBJ2-1; 10 bases match TRBD2. J gave up 6 bases and V 3 bases, and 14 bases lay outside the gene matches. This CDR3 is 18 amino acids long. The germline V gene encodes CDR1 MRHNA and CDR2 SNTAGT. The CDR3 sequence: CASSERPSGGVKFNEQFF. CDR3 nucleotides: TGTGCCAGCAGTGAAAGGCCGAGCGGGGGGGTAAAGTTCAATGAGCAGTTCTTC.

This sequence joins TRBV9 and TRBJ2-7; the match to TRBD1 covers 7 bases. The V and J ends lost 0 bases and 4 bases, in that order; junction bases with no gene match: 4. This CDR3 region has 14 residues. The germline gives CDR1 SGDLS, CDR2 YYNGEE. CDR3 in DNA: TGTGCCAGCAGCGTAGAGACAGGGTCTTACGAGCAGTACTTC. Its protein product is CASSVETGSYEQYF.

The chain recombines TRBV2 with TRBJ2-7; D may be TRBD1 (5 bases). Trimming shortened V by 6 bases and J by 0 bases, and 9 bases separated the two germline ends. This CDR3 is built from 13 residues. Germline lookup yields CDR1 SNHLY and CDR2 FYNNEI. The CDR3: CASSSGISYEQYF. CDR3 nucleotides: TGTGCCAGCAGCTCAGGGATCTCCTACGAGCAGTACTTC.

The chain employs TRBV7-9 and TRBJ1-6; 9 bases align to TRBD1. The CDR3 contains 14 residues. CDR1 is SEHNR and CDR2 is FQNEAQ in the germline V gene (reference sequence). Unmatched junction bases numbered 4, after V lost 3 bases and J lost 10 bases. The CDR3 sequence: CASSLDRGRSPLHF. The CDR3 bases are TGTGCCAGCAGCTTGGACAGGGGAAGGTCACCCCTCCACTTT.

This clone is a singleton in its sample. The chain recombines TRBV3-1 (or the pseudogene TRBV3-2) with TRBJ2-7; the D gene is possibly TRBD1 (6 bases). CDR1 LGHDT and CDR2 YNNKEL come from the germline V gene (reference sequence). The CDR3 spans 15 residues. Trimming took 1 base from V and 2 from J, leaving 12 bases between them. CDR3 sequence: CASSQGQGIPYEQYF. The CDR3 nucleotides are TGTGCCAGCAGCCAAGGGCAGGGGATTCCCTACGAGCAGTACTTC.